The subject of this entry is one T cell receptor (beta chain). The record originates from a study of T cell changes during pregnancy in multiple sclerosis. Only in-frame clones appear in the TCRdb table, and some are missing; sequencing was by immunoSEQ multiplex PCR. The sample lists under 85,000 clones, almost 90% occurring once. The receptor's source is a female donor in good health, enrolled as a control in a pregnancy study. The sample in question was peripheral blood, obtained after pregnancy.

The CDR3 DNA is TGTGCCTGGAGTGTAGGCGGGAGGCGTGATACGCAGTATTTT. This codes for CAWSVGGRRDTQYF. The chain joins TRBV30 to TRBJ2-3, with 8 bases fitting TRBD2. The CDR3 totals 14 residues. V lost 0 bases to trimming and J lost 6 bases; unmatched junction nucleotides: 5. Germline CDR1 and CDR2: GTSNPN and SVGIG (reference sequence).